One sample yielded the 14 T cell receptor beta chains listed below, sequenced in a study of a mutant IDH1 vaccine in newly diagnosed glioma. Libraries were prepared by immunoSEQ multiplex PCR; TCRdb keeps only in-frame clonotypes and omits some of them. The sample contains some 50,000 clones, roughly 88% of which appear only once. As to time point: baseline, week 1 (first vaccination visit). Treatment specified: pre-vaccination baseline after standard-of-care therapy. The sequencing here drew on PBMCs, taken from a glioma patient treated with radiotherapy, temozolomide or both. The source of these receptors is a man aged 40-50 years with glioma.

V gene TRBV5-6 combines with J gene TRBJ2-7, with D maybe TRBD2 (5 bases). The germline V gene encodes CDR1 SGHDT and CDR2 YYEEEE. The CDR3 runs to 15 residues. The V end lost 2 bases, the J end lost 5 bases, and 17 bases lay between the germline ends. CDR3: CASSFYGPRRHEQYF. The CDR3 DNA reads TGTGCCAGCAGCTTTTATGGACCCCGGAGGCACGAGCAGTACTTC.

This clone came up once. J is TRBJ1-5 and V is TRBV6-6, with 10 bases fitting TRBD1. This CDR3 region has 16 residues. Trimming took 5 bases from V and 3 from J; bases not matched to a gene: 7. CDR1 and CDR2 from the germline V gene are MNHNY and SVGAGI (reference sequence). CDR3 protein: CASSPWTGGDNQPQHF. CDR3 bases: TGTGCCAGCAGTCCCTGGACAGGGGGTGACAATCAGCCCCAGCATTTT.

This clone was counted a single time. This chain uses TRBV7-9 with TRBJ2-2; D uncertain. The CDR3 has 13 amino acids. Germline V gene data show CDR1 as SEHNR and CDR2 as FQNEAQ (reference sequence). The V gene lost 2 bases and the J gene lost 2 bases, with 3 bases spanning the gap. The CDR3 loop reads CASSLYNTGELFF. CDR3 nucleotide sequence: TGTGCCAGCAGCTTATACAACACCGGGGAGCTGTTTTTT.

CDR3 in amino acids: CASSRQTGVNTEAFF. The CDR3 region has the DNA TGCGCCAGCAGCCGACAGACAGGGGTGAACACTGAAGCTTTCTTT. The chain uses TRBV5-1 and TRBJ1-1, with TRBD1 matching 8 bases. Trimming took 4 bases from V and 0 from J; bases not matched to a gene: 5. Germline values: CDR1 SGHRS, CDR2 YFSETQ. The CDR3 extends over 15 amino acids.

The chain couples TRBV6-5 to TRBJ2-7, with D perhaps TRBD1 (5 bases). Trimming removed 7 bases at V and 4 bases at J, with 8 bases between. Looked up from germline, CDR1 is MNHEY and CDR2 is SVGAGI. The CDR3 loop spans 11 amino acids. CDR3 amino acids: CASKGKYEQYF. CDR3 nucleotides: TGTGCCAGCAAGGGGAAATACGAGCAGTACTTC.

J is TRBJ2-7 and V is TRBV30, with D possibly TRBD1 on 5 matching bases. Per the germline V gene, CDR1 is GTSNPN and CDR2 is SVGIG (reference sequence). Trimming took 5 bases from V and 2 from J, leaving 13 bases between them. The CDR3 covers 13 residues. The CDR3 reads CAWDDSEAYEQYF. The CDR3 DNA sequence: TGTGCCTGGGACGACAGTGAAGCCTACGAGCAGTACTTC.

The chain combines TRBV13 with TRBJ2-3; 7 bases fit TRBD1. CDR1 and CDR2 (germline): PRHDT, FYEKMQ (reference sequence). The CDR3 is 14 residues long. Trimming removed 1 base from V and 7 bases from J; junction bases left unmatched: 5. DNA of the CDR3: TGTGCCAGCAGCTTAGTTAGGGGGCTCAATACGCAGTATTTT. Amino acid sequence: CASSLVRGLNTQYF.

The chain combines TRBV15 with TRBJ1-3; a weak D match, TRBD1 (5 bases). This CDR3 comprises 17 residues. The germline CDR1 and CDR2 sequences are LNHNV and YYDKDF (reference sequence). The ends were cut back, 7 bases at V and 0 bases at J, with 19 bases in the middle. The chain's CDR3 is CATTMGGAGNSGNTIYF. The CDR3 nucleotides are TGTGCCACCACCATGGGGGGAGCAGGGAACTCTGGAAACACCATATATTTT.

The CDR3 reads CASSYVSTDTQYF. For the CDR3, the DNA is TGTGCCAGCAGTTACGTCTCCACAGATACGCAGTATTTT. This chain links TRBV6-6 with TRBJ2-3; D call uncertain. This CDR3 is 13 amino acids long. Trimming cost V 2 bases and J 2 bases, with 5 bases left between them. CDR1 and CDR2 from the germline V gene are MNHNY and SVGAGI (reference sequence).

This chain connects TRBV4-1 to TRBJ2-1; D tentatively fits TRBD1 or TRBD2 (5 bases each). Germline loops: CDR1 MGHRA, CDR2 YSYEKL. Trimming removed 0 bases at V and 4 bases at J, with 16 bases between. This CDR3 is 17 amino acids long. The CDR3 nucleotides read TGCGCCAGCAGCCAAGAACCCCTGGGGGAATGGTACAATGAGCAGTTCTTC. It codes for CASSQEPLGEWYNEQFF.

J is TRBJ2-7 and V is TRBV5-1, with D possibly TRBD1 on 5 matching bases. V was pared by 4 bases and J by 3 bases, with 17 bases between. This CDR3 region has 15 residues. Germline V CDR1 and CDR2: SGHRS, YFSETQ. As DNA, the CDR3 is TGCGCCAGCAGCCGCCGGGCAGGGCAGCGCTACGAGCAGTACTTC. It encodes CASSRRAGQRYEQYF.

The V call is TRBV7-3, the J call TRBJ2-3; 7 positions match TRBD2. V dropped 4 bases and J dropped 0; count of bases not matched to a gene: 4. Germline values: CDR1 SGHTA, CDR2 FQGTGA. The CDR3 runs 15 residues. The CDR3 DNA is TGTGCCAGCAGCTCTCTAGCGGCTAGCACAGATACGCAGTATTTT. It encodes CASSSLAASTDTQYF.

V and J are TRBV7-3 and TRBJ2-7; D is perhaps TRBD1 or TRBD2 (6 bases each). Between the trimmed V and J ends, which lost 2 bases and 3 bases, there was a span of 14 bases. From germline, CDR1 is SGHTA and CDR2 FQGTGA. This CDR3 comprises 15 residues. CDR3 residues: CASSLVGGRDYEQYF. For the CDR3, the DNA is TGTGCCAGCAGCTTAGTCGGGGGCCGGGACTACGAGCAGTACTTC.

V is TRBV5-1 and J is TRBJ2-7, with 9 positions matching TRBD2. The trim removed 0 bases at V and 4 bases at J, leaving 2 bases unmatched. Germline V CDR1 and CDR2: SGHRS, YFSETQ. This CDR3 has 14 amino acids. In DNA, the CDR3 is TGCGCCAGCAGCTTGGACCTAGCGGGGTACGAGCAGTACTTC. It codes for CASSLDLAGYEQYF.